What follows are 28 T cell receptor beta chains derived from one specimen sequenced in a study of cytomegalovirus exposure and HLA in healthy donors. PCR was performed using 60 Vbeta and 13 Jbeta primers. The protocol was immunoSEQ multiplex PCR, while the TCRdb copy is restricted to in-frame clones and leaves out a portion. Here the sample table reports about 200,000 clones. The sequenced sample was PBMCs. All receptors come from a girl aged 2-10 years in good health and CMV-seropositive.

The chain has TRBV2 and TRBJ2-7; 7 nucleotides match TRBD1. V lost 5 bases to trimming and J lost 2 bases; unmatched junction nucleotides: 9. The germline V gene has CDR1 SNHLY and CDR2 FYNNEI. The CDR3 extends over 15 amino acids. CDR3 DNA: TGTGCCAGCAGTACCTCCGGGACAGCTCCCTACGAGCAGTACTTC. Amino acid sequence: CASSTSGTAPYEQYF.

CDR3 in amino acids: CASSRAGGVSNQPQHF. The DNA for the CDR3 is TGTGCCAGCAGTCGCGCAGGAGGGGTTAGCAATCAGCCCCAGCATTTT. The rearrangement links TRBV28 to TRBJ1-5, with D maybe TRBD1 (5 bases). Trimming pared 5 bases from V and 0 bases from J, leaving 14 bases between. CDR1 is MDHEN, CDR2 SYDVKM, per germline. The CDR3 has 16 amino acids.

The genes are TRBV10-3 and TRBJ1-4, with D unresolved. Germline CDR1 is ENHRY and CDR2 is SYGVKD. The CDR3 loop spans 12 amino acids. V was trimmed by 0 bases and J by 8 bases, leaving 4 bases between them. DNA for the CDR3: TGTGCCATCAGTGAGTCGAGAGAAAAACTGTTTTTT. Translation gives CAISESREKLFF.

Of note for this clone: At one end, the junction sequence differs from germline, possibly due to a read error. The V call is TRBV7-7, the J call TRBJ2-1; 7 bases agree with TRBD1. Germline V gene data show CDR1 as SSHAT and CDR2 as FNYEAQ (reference sequence). This CDR3 is 14 amino acids long. The CDR3 coding sequence is TGTGCTAGCAGCCGGGACGGGACAGCTAATGAGCAGTTCTTC. Its protein is CASSRDGTANEQFF.

The chain employs TRBV15 and TRBJ1-1; a possible D gene is TRBD1 (5 bases). The CDR3 is made up of 13 amino acids. V lost 8 bases and J 2 bases, leaving 12 bases between the germline ends. The germline V gene encodes CDR1 LNHNV and CDR2 YYDKDF (reference sequence). The CDR3 DNA reads TGTGCCACCGGCGGGGGGAAAAACACTGAAGCTTTCTTT. Translation gives CATGGGKNTEAFF.

Note on this clone: Sequence at one end of the junction differs from germline and may be a read error. This chain links TRBV7-9 with TRBJ1-4, with TRBD1 as a possible D gene (5 bases). Germline V gene lookup returns CDR1 SEHNR and CDR2 FQNEAQ (reference sequence). The CDR3 contains 14 residues. The CDR3 nucleotides are TGTGCCAGCAGCTTAGCTGGGCAGGGTGAAAAACTGCTTTTT. Translating gives CASSLAGQGEKLLF.

V and J are TRBV2 and TRBJ1-1; D not certain. Per the germline V gene, CDR1 is SNHLY and CDR2 is FYNNEI. The CDR3 extends over 13 amino acids. Trimming left V 7 bases short and J 6 bases short, with 15 bases between. The CDR3 DNA reads as TGTGCCAGCATGAAAGGTCGGGGTTCTGAAGCTTTCTTT. Amino acids: CASMKGRGSEAFF.

V usage is TRBV9 and J usage is TRBJ2-5; a weak D match, TRBD1 (6 bases). CDR3 size: 15 residues. V was cut by 1 base and J by 1 base, with 11 bases left in between. CDR1 SGDLS and CDR2 YYNGEE come from the germline V gene. The CDR3 protein is CASSVRPGAQETQYF. The CDR3 DNA follows: TGTGCCAGCAGCGTAAGGCCAGGGGCCCAAGAGACCCAGTACTTC.

The J gene is TRBJ2-1, the V gene TRBV15; D is possibly TRBD2 (5 bases). The CDR3 extends over 13 amino acids. Trimming stripped 8 bases from V and 3 bases from J, with 11 bases between. The germline gives CDR1 LNHNV, CDR2 YYDKDF (reference sequence). The CDR3 DNA reads as TGTGCCACCTCGCGAGCGGACTACAATGAGCAGTTCTTC. Its protein product is CATSRADYNEQFF.

The chain is built from TRBV19 and TRBJ2-2; 8 bases fit TRBD2. Germline CDR1 reads LNHDA; CDR2 reads SQIVND (reference sequence). The CDR3 covers 16 residues. Trimming cost V 5 bases and J 5 bases; bases outside gene matches: 10. The CDR3 coding sequence is TGTGCCAGTAGTCTAGGACTAGCTCGAATAACCGGGGAGCTGTTTTTT. It translates to CASSLGLARITGELFF.

The chain uses TRBV4-1 and TRBJ2-2; a weak D match, TRBD1 (5 bases). Germline loops: CDR1 MGHRA, CDR2 YSYEKL. V gave up 6 bases and J gave up 5 bases, with 22 bases separating them. CDR3 size: 17 residues. The CDR3 spells CASRGLAVPGWTGELFF. The CDR3 DNA is TGCGCCAGCAGAGGTTTGGCGGTACCAGGGTGGACCGGGGAGCTGTTTTTT.

The V call is TRBV2, the J call TRBJ1-5, with 8 bases aligning to TRBD1. The CDR3 loop spans 16 amino acids. Unmatched junction bases numbered 12, after V lost 6 bases and J lost 5 bases. Germline V gives CDR1 SNHLY, CDR2 FYNNEI. CDR3 coding DNA: TGTGCCAGCAGCCCGCGACAGGGGCGGGTCGATCAGCCCCAGCATTTT. It is translated as CASSPRQGRVDQPQHF. The whole variable domain, remainder taken from reference TRBV2 and TRBJ1-5, is EPEVTQTPSHQVTQMGQEVILRCVPISNHLYFYWYRQILGQKVEFLVSFYNNEISEKSEIFDDQFSVERPDGSNFTLKIRSTKLEDSAMYFCASSPRQGRVDQPQHFGDGTRLSIL.

The rearrangement joins TRBV28 to TRBJ2-7; 7 positions match TRBD2. The CDR3 covers 15 residues. J gave up 2 bases and V 2 bases, and 6 bases lay outside the gene matches. The germline V gene encodes CDR1 MDHEN and CDR2 SYDVKM. CDR3 loop: CASSLSGASPYEQYF. CDR3 nucleotide sequence: TGTGCCAGCAGTTTAAGCGGGGCCTCCCCCTACGAGCAGTACTTC. Together with reference TRBV28 and TRBJ2-7, the CDR3 gives the full variable domain: DVKVTQSSRYLVKRTGEKVFLECVQDMDHENMFWYRQDPGLGLRLIYFSYDVKMKEKGDIPEGYSVSREKKERFSLILESASTNQTSMYLCASSLSGASPYEQYFGPGTRLTVT.

The chain has TRBV9 and TRBJ1-2; 7 nucleotides align to TRBD1. The ends lost 4 bases at V and 4 bases at J; junction bases unmatched: 10. Germline assignment: CDR1 SGDLS and CDR2 YYNGEE. This CDR3 has 15 residues. The CDR3 bases are TGTGCCAGCAGCCCCTTACGGGACAGCTTCTATGGCTACACCTTC. This gives the protein CASSPLRDSFYGYTF.

The chain is built from TRBV9 and TRBJ2-7; 7 positions agree with TRBD2. Germline values: CDR1 SGDLS, CDR2 YYNGEE. V lost 0 bases and J lost 7; bases outside the gene matches: 10. The CDR3 is made up of 15 amino acids. The CDR3 DNA sequence: TGTGCCAGCAGCGTAGGGTTTGCGGGAGTAGGAGAGCAGTACTTC. It is translated as CASSVGFAGVGEQYF.

The chain uses TRBV29-1 and TRBJ1-1; the D is unclear. The V end lost 4 bases, the J end lost 7 bases, and 16 bases lay between the germline ends. This CDR3 spans 13 amino acids. In germline, CDR1 is SQVTM, CDR2 ANQGSEA. The CDR3 region is CSVVVRERDEAFF. As DNA, the CDR3 is TGCAGCGTTGTAGTTAGGGAGAGAGATGAAGCTTTCTTT.

The gene calls are TRBV28 and TRBJ1-1; the D is unclear. The CDR3 sequence is 14 residues long. Trimming stripped 3 bases from V and 1 base from J, with 9 bases between. Germline V gene sequence: CDR1 MDHEN, CDR2 SYDVKM. This CDR3 reads CASSLALPNTEAFF. The CDR3 region has the DNA TGTGCCAGCAGTTTGGCATTACCGAACACTGAAGCTTTCTTT.

The gene calls are TRBV9 and TRBJ2-7; possible D gene TRBD2, 5 bases. This CDR3 comprises 15 residues. Trimming shortened V by 0 bases and J by 0 bases, and 10 bases separated the two germline ends. Germline values: CDR1 SGDLS, CDR2 YYNGEE. The CDR3 bases are TGTGCCAGCAGCGTAGCCAGCGGCGTCTCCTACGAGCAGTACTTC. It encodes CASSVASGVSYEQYF.

The genes are TRBV6-1 and TRBJ2-3, with 10 nucleotides matching TRBD2. CDR3 length: 18 residues. The V and J ends lost 4 bases and 5 bases, in that order; junction bases with no gene match: 15. Germline CDR1 reads MNHNS; CDR2 reads SASEGT. Here the CDR3 DNA reads TGTGCCAGCAGTGGAAAAGCGGGAGGGCCCTCGATGAAAGATACGCAGTATTTT. Its protein is CASSGKAGGPSMKDTQYF.

V and J are TRBV18 and TRBJ2-1; tentative D call: TRBD2 (6 bases). Germline CDR1 is KGHSH and CDR2 is LQKENI. The germline V and J ends were trimmed by 4 bases and 7 bases, with 11 bases remaining between them. The CDR3 has 13 amino acids. CDR3 in DNA: TGTGCCAGCTCACTACTCGGGGGAAATGAGCAGTTCTTC. Residues: CASSLLGGNEQFF.

The CDR3 DNA reads as TGTGCCAGCAGTTCCGGGACTAGCGGGGCCTACGAGCAGTACTTC. It codes for CASSSGTSGAYEQYF. The chain links TRBV6-5 to TRBJ2-5; TRBD2 aligns across 13 bases. Matching the DNA end better, TRBJ2-7 makes the J call doubtful. Germline CDR1 MNHEY, CDR2 SVGAGI. CDR3 length: 15 residues.

The rearrangement links TRBV11-3 to TRBJ1-2; TRBD1 agrees at 10 bases. Trimming removed 5 bases from V and 5 bases from J; junction bases left unmatched: 8. The CDR3 has 15 residues. Germline CDR1 and CDR2: SGHNT and YENEEA. CDR3 sequence: CASSLRDRGLYGYTF. The CDR3 DNA follows: TGTGCCAGCAGCCTACGGGACAGGGGACTGTATGGCTACACCTTC.

The chain is built from TRBV11-3 and TRBJ2-3; 8 positions agree with TRBD1. The germline V gene encodes CDR1 SGHNT and CDR2 YENEEA. J was trimmed by 1 base and V by 3 bases; bases with no gene match: 3. The CDR3 has 15 amino acids. In DNA, the CDR3 is TGTGCCAGCAGCTTTACAGGGGGAGGCACAGATACGCAGTATTTT. Translated, it gives CASSFTGGGTDTQYF.

The V call is TRBV30, the J call TRBJ2-1; 9 positions agree with TRBD1. CDR1 and CDR2 (germline): GTSNPN, SVGIG (reference sequence). V lost 6 bases and J lost 5; bases outside the gene matches: 2. The CDR3 has 12 amino acids. The CDR3 region has the DNA TGTGCCTGCGGACAGGGGCACAATGAGCAGTTCTTC. Protein product: CACGQGHNEQFF. Together with reference TRBV30 and TRBJ2-1, the CDR3 gives the full variable domain: SQTIHQWPATLVQPVGSPLSLECTVEGTSNPNLYWYRQAAGRGLQLLFYSVGIGQISSEVPQNLSASRPQDRQFILSSKKLLLSDSGFYLCACGQGHNEQFFGPGTRLTVL.

The CDR3 DNA sequence: TGTGCCAGCAGCGTGCTACTCGGGACTAGCGGAAGTACCGGGGAGCTGTTTTTT. Translated: CASSVLLGTSGSTGELFF. The chain links TRBV9 to TRBJ2-2; 11 bases agree with TRBD2. In germline, CDR1 is SGDLS, CDR2 YYNGEE. The CDR3 loop spans 18 amino acids. V shed 2 bases, J shed 5 bases, and the junction held 11 bases outside the gene matches. Full variable domain (outside the CDR3, taken from reference TRBV9 and TRBJ2-2): DSGVTQTPKHLITATGQRVTLRCSPRSGDLSVYWYQQSLDQGLQFLIQYYNGEERAKGNILERFSAQQFPDLHSELNLSSLELGDSALYFCASSVLLGTSGSTGELFFGEGSRLTVL.

This chain uses TRBV2 with TRBJ2-1; a possible D gene is TRBD2 (5 bases). Looked up from germline, CDR1 is SNHLY and CDR2 is FYNNEI. The CDR3 loop spans 17 amino acids. The V end lost 11 bases, the J end lost 8 bases, and 31 bases lay between the germline ends. The CDR3 protein is CASRAVGLATDPDEQFF. CDR3 bases: TGTGCCTCGAGGGCAGTAGGGCTCGCTACTGACCCGGATGAGCAGTTCTTC.

This chain connects TRBV18 to TRBJ2-1; 7 bases match TRBD2. This CDR3 has 15 amino acids. V gave up 3 bases and J gave up 5 bases; unmatched junction bases: 7. Per the germline V gene, CDR1 is KGHSH and CDR2 is LQKENI. The CDR3 DNA follows: TGTGCCAGCTCACCGCTCGGGGGGTCGGACAATGAGCAGTTCTTC. It translates to CASSPLGGSDNEQFF.

The V gene is TRBV6-5, the J gene TRBJ2-7; 8 bases fit TRBD1. The germline gives CDR1 MNHEY, CDR2 SVGAGI. V lost 6 bases and J lost 7; bases outside the gene matches: 8. This CDR3 spans 13 amino acids. The CDR3 DNA is TGTGCCAGCAGCGGCCGCGGGACAGGAGAGCAGTACTTC. Translated: CASSGRGTGEQYF.